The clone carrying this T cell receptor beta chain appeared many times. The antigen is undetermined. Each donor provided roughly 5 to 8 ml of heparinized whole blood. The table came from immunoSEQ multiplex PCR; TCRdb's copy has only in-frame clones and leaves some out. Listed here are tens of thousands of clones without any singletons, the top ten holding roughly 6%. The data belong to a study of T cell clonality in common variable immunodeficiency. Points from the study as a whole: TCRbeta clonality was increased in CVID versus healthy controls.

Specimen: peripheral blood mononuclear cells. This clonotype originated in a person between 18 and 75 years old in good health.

CDR3 amino acids: CATTQNLGNEKLFF. The sequenced CDR3 bases are TGTGCCACCACCCAGAACCTGGGCAATGAAAAA. The V call is TRBV19, the J call TRBJ1-4; D is uncertain. Sequencing ends 3 residues short of the CDR3 end; the germline J gene provides the rest. The CDR3 covers 14 residues. V dropped 10 bases and J dropped 5 bases, with 17 bases sitting between them. In germline, CDR1 is LNHDA, CDR2 SQIVND (reference sequence). Supplemented by reference TRBV19 and TRBJ1-4, the full variable domain reads DGGITQSPKYLFRKEGQNVTLSCEQNLNHDAMYWYRQDPGQGLRLIYYSQIVNDFQKGDIAEGYSVSREKKESFPLTVTSAQKNPTAFYLCATTQNLGNEKLFFGSGTQLSVL.